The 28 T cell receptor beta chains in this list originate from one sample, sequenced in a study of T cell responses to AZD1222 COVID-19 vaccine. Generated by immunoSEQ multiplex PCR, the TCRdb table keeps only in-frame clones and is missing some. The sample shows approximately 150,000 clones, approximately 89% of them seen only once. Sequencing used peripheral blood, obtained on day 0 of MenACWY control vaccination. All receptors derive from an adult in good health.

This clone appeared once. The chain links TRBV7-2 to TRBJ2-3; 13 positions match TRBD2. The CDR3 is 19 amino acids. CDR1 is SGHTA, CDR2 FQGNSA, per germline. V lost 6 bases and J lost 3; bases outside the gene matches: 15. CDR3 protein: CASRPWTSGGPGGTDTQYF. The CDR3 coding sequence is TGTGCCAGCAGACCCTGGACTAGCGGGGGTCCAGGGGGGACAGATACGCAGTATTTT.

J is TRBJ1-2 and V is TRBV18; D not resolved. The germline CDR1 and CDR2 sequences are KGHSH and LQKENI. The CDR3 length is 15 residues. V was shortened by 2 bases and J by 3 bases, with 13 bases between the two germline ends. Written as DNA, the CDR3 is TGTGCCAGCTCACCATCGGCGCAGGTGGACTATGGCTACACCTTC. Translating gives CASSPSAQVDYGYTF.

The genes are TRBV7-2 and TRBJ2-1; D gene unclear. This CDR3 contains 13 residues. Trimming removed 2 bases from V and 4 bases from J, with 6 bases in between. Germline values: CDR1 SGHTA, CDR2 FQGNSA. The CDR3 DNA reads TGTGCCAGCAGCTTATCCTTTTACAATGAGCAGTTCTTC. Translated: CASSLSFYNEQFF.

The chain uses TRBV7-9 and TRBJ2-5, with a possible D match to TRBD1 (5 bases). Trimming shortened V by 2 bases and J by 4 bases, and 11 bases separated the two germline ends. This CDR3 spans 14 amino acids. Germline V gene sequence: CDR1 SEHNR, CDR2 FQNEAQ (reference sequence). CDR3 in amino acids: CASSLLGDRETQYF. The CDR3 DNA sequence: TGTGCCAGCAGCTTATTAGGTGACAGAGAGACCCAGTACTTC.

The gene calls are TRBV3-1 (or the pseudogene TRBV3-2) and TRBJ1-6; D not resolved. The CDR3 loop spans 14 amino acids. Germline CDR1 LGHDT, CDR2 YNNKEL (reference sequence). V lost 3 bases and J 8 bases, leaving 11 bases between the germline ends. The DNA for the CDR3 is TGTGCCAGCAGCCACGGGCCAAGAGATTCACCCCTCCACTTT. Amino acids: CASSHGPRDSPLHF.

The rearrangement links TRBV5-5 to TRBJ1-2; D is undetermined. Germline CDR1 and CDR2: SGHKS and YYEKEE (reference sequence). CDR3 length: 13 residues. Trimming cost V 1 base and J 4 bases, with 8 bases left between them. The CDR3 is CASSLYLFYGYTF. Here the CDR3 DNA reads TGTGCCAGCAGCTTGTATCTCTTCTATGGCTACACCTTC.

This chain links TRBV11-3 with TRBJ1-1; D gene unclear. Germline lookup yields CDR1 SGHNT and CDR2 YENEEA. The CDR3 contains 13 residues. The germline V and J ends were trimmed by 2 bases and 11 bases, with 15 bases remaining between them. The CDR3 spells CASSLISVQRAFF. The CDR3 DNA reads TGTGCCAGCAGCTTAATTTCGGTTCAGAGGGCTTTCTTT. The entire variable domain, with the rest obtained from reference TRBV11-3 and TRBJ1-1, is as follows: EAGVVQSPRYKIIEKKQPVAFWCNPISGHNTLYWYLQNLGQGPELLIRYENEEAVDDSQLPKDRFSAERLKGVDSTLKIQPAELGDSAVYLCASSLISVQRAFFGQGTRLTVV.

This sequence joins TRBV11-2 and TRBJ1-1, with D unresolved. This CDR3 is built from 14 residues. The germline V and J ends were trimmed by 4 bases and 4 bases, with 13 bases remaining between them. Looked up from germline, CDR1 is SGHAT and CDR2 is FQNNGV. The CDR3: CASSYEMRATEAFF. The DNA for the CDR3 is TGTGCCAGCAGCTACGAAATGAGGGCCACTGAAGCTTTCTTT.

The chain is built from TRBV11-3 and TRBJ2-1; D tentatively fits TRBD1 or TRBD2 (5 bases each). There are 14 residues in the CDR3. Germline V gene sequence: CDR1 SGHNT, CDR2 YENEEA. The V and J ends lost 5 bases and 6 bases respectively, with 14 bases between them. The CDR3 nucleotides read TGTGCCAGCAGCCCGATGGGACCTAGCAATGAGCAGTTCTTC. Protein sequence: CASSPMGPSNEQFF.

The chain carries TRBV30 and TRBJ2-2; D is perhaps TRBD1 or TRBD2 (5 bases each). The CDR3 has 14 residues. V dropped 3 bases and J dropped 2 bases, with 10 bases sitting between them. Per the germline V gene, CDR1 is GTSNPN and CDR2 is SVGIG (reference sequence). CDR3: CAWRRGPNTGELFF. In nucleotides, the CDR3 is TGTGCCTGGAGGAGGGGACCTAACACCGGGGAGCTGTTTTTT.

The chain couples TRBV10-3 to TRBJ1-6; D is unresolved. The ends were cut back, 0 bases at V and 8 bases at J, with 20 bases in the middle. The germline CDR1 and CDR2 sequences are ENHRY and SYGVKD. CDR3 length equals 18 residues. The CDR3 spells CAISESGGISLGHSPLHF. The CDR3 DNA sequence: TGTGCCATCAGTGAGTCAGGAGGGATTAGCTTGGGCCATTCACCCCTCCACTTT.

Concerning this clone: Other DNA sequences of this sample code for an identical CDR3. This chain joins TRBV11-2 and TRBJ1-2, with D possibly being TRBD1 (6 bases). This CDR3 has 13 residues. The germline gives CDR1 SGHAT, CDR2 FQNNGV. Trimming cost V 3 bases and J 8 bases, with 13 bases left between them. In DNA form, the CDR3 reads TGTGCCAGCAGCTTGGGGGCAGGGTACGGCTACACCTTC. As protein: CASSLGAGYGYTF.

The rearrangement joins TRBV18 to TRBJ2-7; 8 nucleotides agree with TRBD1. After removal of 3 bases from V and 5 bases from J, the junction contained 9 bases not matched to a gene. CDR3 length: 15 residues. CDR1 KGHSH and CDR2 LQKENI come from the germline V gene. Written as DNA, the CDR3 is TGTGCCAGCTCACCTCTCCGGGACAGGACCCACGAGCAGTACTTC. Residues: CASSPLRDRTHEQYF.

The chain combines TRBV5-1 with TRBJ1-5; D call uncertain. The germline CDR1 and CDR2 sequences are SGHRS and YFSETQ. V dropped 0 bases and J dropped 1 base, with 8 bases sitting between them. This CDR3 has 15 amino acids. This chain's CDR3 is CASSLAGESNQPQHF. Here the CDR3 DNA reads TGCGCCAGCAGCTTGGCCGGGGAGAGCAATCAGCCCCAGCATTTT.

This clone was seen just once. As DNA, the CDR3 is TGTGCCAGCTCACCAACCGGGACAGGGGAATTTGGCTACACCTTC. Protein: CASSPTGTGEFGYTF. The chain links TRBV18 to TRBJ1-2; TRBD1 matches at 10 bases. The V and J ends lost 2 bases and 7 bases, in that order; junction bases with no gene match: 7. The CDR3 runs 15 residues. Germline V lookup: CDR1 KGHSH, CDR2 LQKENI.

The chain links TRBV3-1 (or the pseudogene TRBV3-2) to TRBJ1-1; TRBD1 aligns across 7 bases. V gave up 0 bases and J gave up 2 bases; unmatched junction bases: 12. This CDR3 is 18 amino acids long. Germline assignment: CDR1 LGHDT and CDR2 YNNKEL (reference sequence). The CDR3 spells CASSQDLRRGRGNTEAFF. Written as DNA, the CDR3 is TGTGCCAGCAGCCAAGATCTAAGAAGGGGGCGCGGAAACACTGAAGCTTTCTTT.

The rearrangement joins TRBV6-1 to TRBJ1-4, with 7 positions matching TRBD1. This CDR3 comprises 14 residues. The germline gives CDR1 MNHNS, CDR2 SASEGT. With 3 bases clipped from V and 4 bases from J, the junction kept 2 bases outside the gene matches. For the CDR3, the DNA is TGTGCCAGCAGTGAGGACAGGCGTAATGAAAAACTGTTTTTT. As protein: CASSEDRRNEKLFF.

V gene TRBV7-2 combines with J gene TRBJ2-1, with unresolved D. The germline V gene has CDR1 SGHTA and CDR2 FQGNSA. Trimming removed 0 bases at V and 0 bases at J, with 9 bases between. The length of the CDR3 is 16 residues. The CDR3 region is CASSLAASSSYNEQFF. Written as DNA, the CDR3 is TGTGCCAGCAGCTTAGCGGCTTCCTCCTCCTACAATGAGCAGTTCTTC.

The CDR3 sequence: CASSVSGTSGSYEQYF. Written as DNA, the CDR3 is TGTGCCAGCAGCGTCTCCGGGACTAGCGGCTCCTACGAGCAGTACTTC. The chain couples TRBV9 to TRBJ2-7, with 11 bases identical to TRBD2. V dropped 2 bases and J dropped 0; count of bases not matched to a gene: 4. Germline CDR1 is SGDLS and CDR2 is YYNGEE. The CDR3 extends over 16 amino acids.

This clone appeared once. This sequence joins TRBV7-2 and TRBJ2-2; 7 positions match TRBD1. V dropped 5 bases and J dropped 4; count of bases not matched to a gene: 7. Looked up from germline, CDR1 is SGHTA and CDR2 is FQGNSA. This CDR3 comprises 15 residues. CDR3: CASSVQQGTTGELFF. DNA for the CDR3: TGTGCCAGCAGCGTACAACAGGGGACCACCGGGGAGCTGTTTTTT.

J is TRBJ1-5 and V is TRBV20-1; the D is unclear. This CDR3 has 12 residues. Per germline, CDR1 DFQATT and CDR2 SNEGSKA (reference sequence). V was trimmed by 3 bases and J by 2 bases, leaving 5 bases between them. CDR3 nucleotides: TGCAGTGCTAGTCGGGGCAATCAGCCCCAGCATTTT. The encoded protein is CSASRGNQPQHF.

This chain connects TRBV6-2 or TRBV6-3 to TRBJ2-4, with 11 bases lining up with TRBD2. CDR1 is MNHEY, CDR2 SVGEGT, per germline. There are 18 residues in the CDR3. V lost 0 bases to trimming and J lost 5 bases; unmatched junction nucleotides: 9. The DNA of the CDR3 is TGTGCCAGCAGTTACTCGATGGCTAGCGGGAGGCCCGAAAACATTCAGTACTTC. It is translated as CASSYSMASGRPENIQYF.

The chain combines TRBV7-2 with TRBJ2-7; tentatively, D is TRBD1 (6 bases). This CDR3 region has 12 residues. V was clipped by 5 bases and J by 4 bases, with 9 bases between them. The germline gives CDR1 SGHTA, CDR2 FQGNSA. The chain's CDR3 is CASSKTGYEQYF. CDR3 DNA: TGTGCCAGCAGCAAAACAGGGTACGAGCAGTACTTC.

The CDR3 DNA reads TGTGCCAGCAGTCTCGACCGCTACTATGCTGAGCAGTTCTTC. Translated, it gives CASSLDRYYAEQFF. V and J are TRBV28 and TRBJ2-1; D unresolved. Per germline, CDR1 MDHEN and CDR2 SYDVKM. V lost 5 bases and J 9 bases, leaving 17 bases between the germline ends. The CDR3 contains 14 residues.

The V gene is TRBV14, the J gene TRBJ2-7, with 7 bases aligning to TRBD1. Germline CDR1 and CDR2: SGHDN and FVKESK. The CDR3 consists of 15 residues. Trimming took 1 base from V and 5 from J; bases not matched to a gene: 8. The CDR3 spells CASSQATGLRNEQYF. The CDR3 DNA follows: TGTGCCAGCAGCCAAGCGACAGGGTTGAGAAACGAGCAGTACTTC.

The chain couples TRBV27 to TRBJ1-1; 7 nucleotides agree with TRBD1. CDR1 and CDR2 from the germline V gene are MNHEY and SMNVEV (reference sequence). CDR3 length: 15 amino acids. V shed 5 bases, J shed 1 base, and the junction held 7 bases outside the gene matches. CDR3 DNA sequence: TGTGCCAGCAGTCCCCGACAGGGACCGAACACTGAAGCTTTCTTT. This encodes CASSPRQGPNTEAFF.

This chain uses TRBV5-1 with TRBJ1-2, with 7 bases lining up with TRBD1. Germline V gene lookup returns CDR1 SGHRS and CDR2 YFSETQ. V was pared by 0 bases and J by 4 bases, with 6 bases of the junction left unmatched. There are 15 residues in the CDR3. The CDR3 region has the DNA TGCGCCAGCAGCTTGGGGTTCCGGGACAGCTATGGCTACACCTTC. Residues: CASSLGFRDSYGYTF.

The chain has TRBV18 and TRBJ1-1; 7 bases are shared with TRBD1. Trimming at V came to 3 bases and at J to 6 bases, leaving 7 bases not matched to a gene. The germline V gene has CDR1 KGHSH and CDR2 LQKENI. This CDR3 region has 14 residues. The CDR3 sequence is CASSPGQSPAEAFF. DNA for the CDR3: TGTGCCAGCTCACCGGGACAGAGCCCCGCTGAAGCTTTCTTT.